This TCR beta chain was recovered during a study of blood T cell repertoires in COVID-19. In the study overall: PBMCs, B-cell-depleted T cells, or T cells provided the cDNA or gDNA that made up the material.

This CDR3 region has 15 residues. With V trimmed by 3 bases and J by 0 bases, 4 bases remained unmatched. Germline V CDR1 and CDR2: SGHNT, YYREEE (reference sequence). The authors' processing: From reference gene primer amplification, estimates of nucleated cell counts were derived. Repertoires were generated with immunoSEQ multiplex PCR, while TCRdb's copy carries only in-frame clones and drops some. The D gene and trimming were derived from the DNA, and the V and J assignments and clone size from that table. The data contain 300,000 or so clones, about 89% of them singletons. This clone was detected many times.

The genes are TRBV5-4 and TRBJ2-3; 7 bases are a match to TRBD2. The clonotype was recovered from a woman between 50 and 59 years old who had recovered from COVID-19. Sequenced material: peripheral blood. CDR3: CASSSTSDSTDTQYF. The CDR3 bases are TGTGCCAGCAGCTCTACTAGCGATAGCACAGATACGCAGTATTTT.